This T cell receptor beta chain was retrieved from a study of blood T cells in healthy people across ages. The individuals who served as donors were healthy Caucasians living in Russia, aged about 6 to 90. A second PCR of 7 to 11 cycles used a sample-barcoded 5' primer and a J-beta primer mix. Every single cDNA molecule received a tag from a template-switch adaptor with 12 random nucleotides. TCRdb reprocessed the 5' RACE reads via MiXCR and lists one record per CDR3 protein. The table includes 1.8 million or so distinct CDR3 sequences, roughly two fifths detected once. Sequencing was carried out using blood. The TCR sequence derives from a human donor in good health.

The CDR3 here is CASNEQGSETQYF. In DNA form, the CDR3 reads TGTGCCAGCAACGAACAGGGCTCGGAGACCCAGTACTTC. The chain uses TRBV5-5 and TRBJ2-5, with a tentative D call TRBD1 (6 bases). In germline, CDR1 is SGHKS, CDR2 YYEKEE (reference sequence). The CDR3 runs 13 residues. With 6 bases removed from V and 5 bases from J, the gap between germline ends came to 14 bases.